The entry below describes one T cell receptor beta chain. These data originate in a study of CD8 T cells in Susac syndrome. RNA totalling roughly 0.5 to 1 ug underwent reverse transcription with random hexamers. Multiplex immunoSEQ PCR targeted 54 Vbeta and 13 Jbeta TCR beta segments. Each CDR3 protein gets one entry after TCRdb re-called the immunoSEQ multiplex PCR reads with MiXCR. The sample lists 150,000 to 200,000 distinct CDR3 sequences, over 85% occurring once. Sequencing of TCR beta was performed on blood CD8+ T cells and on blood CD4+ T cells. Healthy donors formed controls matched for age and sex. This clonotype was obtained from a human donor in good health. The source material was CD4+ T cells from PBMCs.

This CDR3 is CASSPEGRGNQPQHF. The CDR3 DNA sequence: TGTGCCAGCAGTCCCGAGGGAAGAGGCAATCAGCCCCAGCATTTT. The V gene is TRBV12-3 or TRBV12-4, the J gene TRBJ1-5; D is unresolved. CDR3 size: 15 residues. V lost 5 bases and J 2 bases, leaving 13 bases between the germline ends.